Listed below are T cell receptor beta chains from one sample, sequenced in a study of cytomegalovirus exposure and HLA in healthy donors. Profiled with immunoSEQ multiplex PCR; TCRdb holds only in-frame clones, not every one. The sample has about 49,000 clones, almost 95% seen once. The sample was PBMCs. The receptors were gathered from a young man in good health and CMV-seronegative. The CDR3 runs from the conserved cysteine through the conserved F or W. D genes are given only for firm matches. Some rows mark clone size as missing; the rest say once, few, many or name a class of expanded clone.

V gene	J gene	clone size	D gene	CDR3 DNA	CDR3 protein
TRBV5-5	TRBJ2-1	.	TRBD2	TGTGCCAGCAGCTTTCCAGCGGGAGTCAATGAGCAGTTCTTC	CASSFPAGVNEQFF
TRBV2	TRBJ2-1	.	.	TGTGCCAGCTCTAGCGAGCTATACAATGAGCAGTTCTTC	CASSSELYNEQFF
TRBV5-1	TRBJ2-6	.	.	TGCGCCAGCAGCTTGGTGCAGGACTCTGGGGCCAACGTCCTGACTTTC	CASSLVQDSGANVLTF
TRBV18	TRBJ1-3	.	TRBD1	TGTGCCAGCTCACTTAAAACAGGGGGATCCGGAAACACCATATATTTT	CASSLKTGGSGNTIYF
TRBV2	TRBJ2-7	.	TRBD2	TGTGCCAGCAGTGACGAGGCTAGCGGGAGGAACGGGGAGCAGTACTTC	CASSDEASGRNGEQYF
TRBV29-1	TRBJ2-7	.	TRBD2	TGCAGCGCAGGGCGGGAGGGCGAGCAGTACTTC	CSAGREGEQYF
TRBV5-6	TRBJ2-1	.	TRBD2	TGTGCCAGCAGCTTTTGGGTTTTTAGCGGGAGATACAATGAGCAGTTCTTC	CASSFWVFSGRYNEQFF
TRBV27	TRBJ2-7	.	.	TGTGCCAGCAGGCCCGCGGGGTCCACCTCCTACGAGCAGTACTTC	CASRPAGSTSYEQYF
TRBV11-2	TRBJ2-1	.	TRBD2	TGTGCCAGCAGTATACCCCCGGGACTAGCGGCCTACAATGAGCAGTTCTTC	CASSIPPGLAAYNEQFF
TRBV19	TRBJ2-2	.	TRBD2	TGTGCCAGTATGGGGCGGGAGGGTACCGGGGAGCTGTTTTTT	CASMGREGTGELFF
TRBV11-3	TRBJ2-7	.	.	TGTGCCAGCAGCTTATCTAGCGCTACCTTCAGCTCCTACGAGCAGTACTTC	CASSLSSATFSSYEQYF
TRBV9	TRBJ2-7	.	TRBD1	TGTGCCAGCAGCGCTGAAGGGACAGGTTCCTACGAGCAGTACTTC	CASSAEGTGSYEQYF
TRBV30	TRBJ1-1	.	.	TGTGCCTGGAGTGTACCTCGACAGCCGAACACTGAAGCTTTCTTT	CAWSVPRQPNTEAFF
TRBV6-5	TRBJ2-7	.	TRBD1	TGTGCCAGCAGCCGAACACGGGACAGTAACGACGAGCAGTACTTC	CASSRTRDSNDEQYF
TRBV28	TRBJ1-5	.	.	TGTGCCAGCAGTTTTTGGCAGGGCGGCAATCAGCCCCAGCATTTT	CASSFWQGGNQPQHF
TRBV7-2	TRBJ2-7	.	TRBD1	TGTGCCAGCAGCTTAGGATTTAAAGGGACAGAAAGCTCCTACGAGCAGTACTTC	CASSLGFKGTESSYEQYF
TRBV6-1	TRBJ2-7	.	.	TGTGCCAGCATTGAACCAAGGGGCGCGGTACCCTACGAGCAGTACTTC	CASIEPRGAVPYEQYF
TRBV28	TRBJ2-3	.	TRBD2	TGTGCCAGCAGTCCCTGGACTAGCGGGAGTCCCCTGGATACGCAGTATTTT	CASSPWTSGSPLDTQYF
TRBV6-1	TRBJ2-1	.	.	TGTGCCAGCAGTGAATCTAGGGGAAGCCCCTACAATGAGCAGTTCTTC	CASSESRGSPYNEQFF
TRBV12-5	TRBJ2-7	.	TRBD1	TGTGCTAGTCGCCGGACAGGGGGCGGTGGGGAGCAGTACTTC	CASRRTGGGGEQYF
TRBV14	TRBJ2-1	.	.	TGTGCCAGCAGCCAAGATCTAGGGGGAGAGCAGTTCTTC	CASSQDLGGEQFF
TRBV11-3	TRBJ2-1	.	TRBD2	TGTGCCAGCGCGGGGGGGGGATACAATGAGCAGTTCTTC	CASAGGGYNEQFF
TRBV4-3	TRBJ1-5	.	TRBD1	TGCGCCAGCAGCCAAGCTGGGGGACAGGGGAGCAATCAGCCCCAGCATTTT	CASSQAGGQGSNQPQHF
TRBV19	TRBJ2-7	.	TRBD2	TGTGCCAGTAGTCCAATACTAGCGGGAGGAAACGAGCAGTACTTC	CASSPILAGGNEQYF
TRBV7-2	TRBJ1-3	.	TRBD1	TGTGCCAGCAGCTCCAGGGGGGGAAACACCATATATTTT	CASSSRGGNTIYF
TRBV13	TRBJ2-6	once	TRBD1	TGTGCCAGCAGCTCCGGACAGGGGGTCGGCTCTGGGGCCAACGTCCTGACTTTC	CASSSGQGVGSGANVLTF